The 5 T cell receptor beta chains below all came from one sample that was sequenced in a study of graft-versus-host responses after intestinal transplantation. Their antigens remain unidentified. Sequencing was performed with immunoSEQ multiplex PCR; in TCRdb, only in-frame clones are kept and a portion is missing. This sample has roughly 120,000 clones, with 85% to 95% found just once. The specimen was unstimulated CD8+ T cells sorted from spleen or lymph node cells, collected before intestinal transplant. These receptors came from a human donor who received an intestinal transplant.

This clone was counted once. The chain employs TRBV30 and TRBJ2-7; D is uncertain. The length of the CDR3 is 14 residues. In germline, CDR1 is GTSNPN, CDR2 SVGIG (reference sequence). The V end was cut by 4 bases, the J end by 0 bases, with 13 bases between. CDR3 nucleotide sequence: TGTGCCTGGAACCCAGCACCCTACTCCTACGAGCAGTACTTC. It is translated as CAWNPAPYSYEQYF.

The chain's CDR3 is CASSLTGGVGDTQYF. CDR3 nucleotide sequence: TGCGCCAGCAGTCTGACAGGGGGCGTAGGAGATACGCAGTATTTT. This chain joins TRBV10-1 and TRBJ2-3, with 10 bases that match TRBD1. The CDR3 has 15 residues. The V gene end was trimmed by 5 bases and the J gene end by 5 bases; junction bases not matched to a gene: 7. CDR1 and CDR2 (germline): WNHNN, SYGVQD (reference sequence).

The CDR3 loop reads CASSLALAGRGSTDTQYF. The CDR3 DNA follows: TGTGCCAGCAGTTTAGCTCTAGCGGGACGTGGGAGCACAGATACGCAGTATTTT. The rearrangement joins TRBV28 to TRBJ2-3, with 9 nucleotides matching TRBD2. V was pared by 2 bases and J by 0 bases, with 9 bases of the junction left unmatched. The germline CDR1 and CDR2 sequences are MDHEN and SYDVKM. The CDR3 sequence is 18 residues long.

The chain joins TRBV10-3 to TRBJ1-1; D is uncertain. Trimming pared 0 bases from V and 2 bases from J, leaving 7 bases between. Germline assignment: CDR1 ENHRY and CDR2 SYGVKD. CDR3 length: 14 amino acids. As DNA, the CDR3 is TGTGCCATCAGTGAGTCTCTGGCCAACACTGAAGCTTTCTTT. This gives the protein CAISESLANTEAFF.

With respect to this clone: The same CDR3 also results from other DNA sequences found in this sample. The chain combines TRBV5-1 with TRBJ1-1; no firm D call. This CDR3 has 14 amino acids. Germline CDR1 reads SGHRS; CDR2 reads YFSETQ. Trimming took 0 bases from V and 0 from J, leaving 6 bases between them. CDR3 in amino acids: CASSLEGLNTEAFF. DNA for the CDR3: TGCGCCAGCAGCTTGGAAGGGCTGAACACTGAAGCTTTCTTT.